One sample yielded the 19 T cell receptor beta chains listed below, sequenced in a study of blood T cell repertoires in COVID-19. Some clones are missing from TCRdb's copy, which holds only in-frame ones; the method was immunoSEQ multiplex PCR. The data show over 50,000 clones, more than 85% seen once. Sequencing was carried out using peripheral blood. Every receptor here comes from a man aged 50-60 years with active COVID-19.

This chain connects TRBV18 to TRBJ1-2, with D possibly TRBD1 on 5 matching bases. The germline V gene encodes CDR1 KGHSH and CDR2 LQKENI. This CDR3 has 15 residues. V was clipped by 0 bases and J by 5 bases, with 13 bases between them. CDR3 loop: CASSPPTEVGYGYTF. In nucleotides, the CDR3 is TGTGCCAGCTCACCACCGACAGAGGTGGGGTATGGCTACACCTTC.

The chain is built from TRBV2 and TRBJ1-1; tentative D call: TRBD1 (5 bases). Germline V gene data show CDR1 as SNHLY and CDR2 as FYNNEI. The CDR3 is 14 residues long. The V gene lost 3 bases and the J gene lost 4 bases, with 12 bases spanning the gap. The CDR3 nucleotides read TGTGCCAGCAGTGAGTCGGGGGTGGCCACTGAAGCTTTCTTT. Translated: CASSESGVATEAFF.

The V gene is TRBV6-2 or TRBV6-3, the J gene TRBJ2-1; 10 positions agree with TRBD2. This CDR3 is 16 amino acids long. Germline CDR1 and CDR2: MNHEY and SVGEGT. Germline trimming cut 5 bases from V and 3 bases from J; bases unmatched to any gene: 7. In DNA, the CDR3 is TGTGCCAGCAGTCAAACTAGCGGGGTCATCTACAATGAGCAGTTCTTC. Its translation: CASSQTSGVIYNEQFF.

This clone was detected a few times. V gene TRBV4-1 combines with J gene TRBJ1-5; D may be TRBD1 (6 bases). This CDR3 has 15 residues. The V end lost 6 bases, the J end lost 3 bases, and 15 bases lay between the germline ends. CDR1 is MGHRA, CDR2 YSYEKL, per germline. The CDR3 is CASRPTGGLNQPQHF. The DNA of the CDR3 is TGCGCCAGCAGACCCACCGGGGGGCTCAATCAGCCCCAGCATTTT.

The V gene is TRBV5-1, the J gene TRBJ2-4; 11 bases align to TRBD2. The junction had 7 bases not matched to a gene; V was cut back by 0 bases and J by 2 bases. The CDR3 contains 18 residues. Germline V lookup: CDR1 SGHRS, CDR2 YFSETQ. The CDR3 DNA is TGCGCCAGCAGCTTGGAGGTAGCGGGGGGGCCGTCCAAAAACATTCAGTACTTC. This translates into CASSLEVAGGPSKNIQYF.

The V gene is TRBV9, the J gene TRBJ2-7; 8 bases agree with TRBD1. The CDR3 loop spans 15 amino acids. Germline CDR1 and CDR2: SGDLS and YYNGEE. With V trimmed by 3 bases and J by 3 bases, 8 bases remained unmatched. In DNA form, the CDR3 reads TGTGCCAGCAGCGCGGGACAGGCTGGTTTCTACGAGCAGTACTTC. This translates into CASSAGQAGFYEQYF.

This clone was seen a single time. V usage is TRBV10-2 and J usage is TRBJ1-6; D may be TRBD1 (5 bases). Germline-derived CDR1 and CDR2 are WSHSY and SAAADI. V lost 8 bases, J lost 0 bases, and 8 bases lay in between. The CDR3 has 14 residues. As DNA, the CDR3 is TGCGCCAGCGGGGGGAGCTCCTATAATTCACCCCTCCACTTT. Protein: CASGGSSYNSPLHF.

For this clone: Other DNA variants within this sample encode the same CDR3. The V call is TRBV29-1, the J call TRBJ1-5; 7 bases line up with TRBD1. CDR1 SQVTM and CDR2 ANQGSEA come from the germline V gene. J was trimmed by 3 bases and V by 6 bases; bases with no gene match: 5. The CDR3 contains 13 residues. The CDR3, as DNA: TGCAGCGTCCAAACAGGGGTCAATCAGCCCCAGCATTTT. This encodes CSVQTGVNQPQHF.

The chain joins TRBV11-2 to TRBJ2-5; weak D call: TRBD1 (5 bases). The germline V gene encodes CDR1 SGHAT and CDR2 FQNNGV. The V end lost 3 bases, the J end lost 5 bases, and 13 bases lay between the germline ends. The CDR3 length is 14 residues. CDR3 coding DNA: TGTGCCAGCAGCTTGAGCCCAGGGTACGAGACCCAGTACTTC. Residues: CASSLSPGYETQYF. The variable domain in full, with the rest retrieved from reference TRBV11-2 and TRBJ2-5, is EAGVAQSPRYKIIEKRQSVAFWCNPISGHATLYWYQQILGQGPKLLIQFQNNGVVDDSQLPKDRFSAERLKGVDSTLKIQPAKLEDSAVYLCASSLSPGYETQYFGPGTRLLVL.

V is TRBV19 and J is TRBJ1-1; 7 bases are shared with TRBD1. J gave up 0 bases and V 7 bases, and 5 bases lay outside the gene matches. CDR3 length: 14 residues. Germline CDR1 reads LNHDA; CDR2 reads SQIVND (reference sequence). The CDR3 protein is CASILTGMNTEAFF. Written as DNA, the CDR3 is TGTGCCAGTATCCTGACAGGGATGAACACTGAAGCTTTCTTT. The whole variable domain, filled in from reference TRBV19 and TRBJ1-1, reads DGGITQSPKYLFRKEGQNVTLSCEQNLNHDAMYWYRQDPGQGLRLIYYSQIVNDFQKGDIAEGYSVSREKKESFPLTVTSAQKNPTAFYLCASILTGMNTEAFFGQGTRLTVV.

The chain links TRBV12-3 or TRBV12-4 to TRBJ1-2; 7 bases are a match to TRBD1. The V gene end was trimmed by 6 bases and the J gene end by 2 bases; junction bases not matched to a gene: 3. This CDR3 has 13 residues. The CDR3 loop reads CASRPTGNYGYTF. The CDR3 DNA reads as TGTGCCAGCAGACCGACAGGGAACTATGGCTACACCTTC.

CDR3 coding DNA: TGCGCCAGCAGCCAAGACGGTTCAGGGATATTTGAAGCTTTCTTT. Translation gives CASSQDGSGIFEAFF. The rearrangement joins TRBV4-3 to TRBJ1-1; perhaps TRBD1 as D (5 bases). V lost 0 bases and J 7 bases, leaving 15 bases between the germline ends. The CDR3 covers 15 residues. The germline V gene has CDR1 LGHNA and CDR2 YSLEER.

The chain combines TRBV6-5 with TRBJ2-7; 13 positions match TRBD2. The germline gives CDR1 MNHEY, CDR2 SVGAGI. The V and J ends lost 7 bases and 7 bases, in that order; junction bases with no gene match: 10. The CDR3 sequence is 15 residues long. CDR3 amino acids: CASIQLAGGPGEQYF. In DNA, the CDR3 is TGTGCCAGCATCCAACTAGCGGGAGGGCCGGGGGAGCAGTACTTC.

This sequence joins TRBV3-1 (or the pseudogene TRBV3-2) and TRBJ2-1, with a possible D match to TRBD2 (5 bases). This CDR3 comprises 13 residues. Germline CDR1 LGHDT, CDR2 YNNKEL (reference sequence). V lost 5 bases to trimming and J lost 5 bases, with 10 bases between them. As DNA, the CDR3 is TGTGCCAGCAGCTGGACTGAAAACAATGAGCAGTTCTTC. This translates into CASSWTENNEQFF.

The V gene is TRBV14, the J gene TRBJ1-6; D gene ambiguous. The germline V gene encodes CDR1 SGHDN and CDR2 FVKESK. V dropped 2 bases and J dropped 13 bases, with 9 bases sitting between them. CDR3 length: 12 amino acids. The CDR3 coding sequence is TGTGCCAGCAGCCAACGTTCCCCCCCCCTCCACTTT. It codes for CASSQRSPPLHF.

The chain links TRBV7-8 to TRBJ2-2; 7 bases align to TRBD1. CDR3 length equals 15 residues. In germline, CDR1 is SGHVS, CDR2 FQNEAQ. The V segment lost 10 bases and the J segment 2 bases; nucleotides outside the gene matches: 10. Written as DNA, the CDR3 is TGTGCCAATTCTAAGAGGGACAGCAACACCGGGGAGCTGTTTTTT. Translation gives CANSKRDSNTGELFF.

This chain links TRBV4-2 with TRBJ2-3; TRBD2 aligns across 9 bases. Trimming took 2 bases from V and 2 from J; bases not matched to a gene: 5. This CDR3 comprises 16 residues. Germline V gene data show CDR1 as LGHNA and CDR2 as YNFKEQ. CDR3 amino acids: CASSQLAGDNTDTQYF. In nucleotides, the CDR3 is TGTGCCAGCAGCCAATTAGCGGGGGATAACACAGATACGCAGTATTTT.

V gene TRBV19 combines with J gene TRBJ2-5; D is undetermined. The V gene lost 2 bases and the J gene lost 1 base, with 8 bases spanning the gap. There are 14 residues in the CDR3. Germline assignment: CDR1 LNHDA and CDR2 SQIVND (reference sequence). Written as DNA, the CDR3 is TGTGCCAGTAGTATAATAAATCGCCAAGAGACCCAGTACTTC. Its protein is CASSIINRQETQYF. The full variable domain, with the rest looked up from reference TRBV19 and TRBJ2-5, is DGGITQSPKYLFRKEGQNVTLSCEQNLNHDAMYWYRQDPGQGLRLIYYSQIVNDFQKGDIAEGYSVSREKKESFPLTVTSAQKNPTAFYLCASSIINRQETQYFGPGTRLLVL.

This chain connects TRBV10-1 to TRBJ1-4; 9 nucleotides match TRBD1. V dropped 6 bases and J dropped 6; count of bases not matched to a gene: 5. The germline gives CDR1 WNHNN, CDR2 SYGVQD (reference sequence). This CDR3 is 14 amino acids long. CDR3 coding DNA: TGCGCCAGCAGGAAACAGGGGGCGGATGAAAAACTGTTTTTT. Translation: CASRKQGADEKLFF.